Below, 8 T cell receptor beta chains from the same sample are listed, as sequenced in a study of coeliac disease. Sequencing was performed with immunoSEQ multiplex PCR; in TCRdb, only in-frame clones are kept and a portion is missing. This table holds about 1,200 clones, under 75% found once. Material: lamina propria lymphocytes from the gut. The receptors were sampled from a woman in her thirties or forties with celiac disease on a gluten-free diet, and with hypertension.

V gene TRBV30 combines with J gene TRBJ2-3; no clear D. Trimming shortened V by 2 bases and J by 1 base, and 10 bases separated the two germline ends. The CDR3 consists of 14 residues. CDR1 is GTSNPN and CDR2 is SVGIG in the germline V gene (reference sequence). Written as DNA, the CDR3 is TGTGCCTGGAGTAGGAATCGGGGCACAGATACGCAGTATTTT. Its translation is CAWSRNRGTDTQYF.

This chain links TRBV5-4 with TRBJ2-1, with D maybe TRBD2 (5 bases). The CDR3 extends over 13 amino acids. CDR1 is SGHNT, CDR2 YYREEE, per germline (reference sequence). The germline V and J ends were trimmed by 4 bases and 8 bases, with 13 bases remaining between them. The CDR3 protein is CASSGVPSHEQFF. DNA for the CDR3: TGTGCCAGCAGCGGAGTACCTAGCCATGAGCAGTTCTTC.

The rearrangement joins TRBV29-1 to TRBJ2-5; 10 nucleotides agree with TRBD2. Germline V lookup: CDR1 SQVTM, CDR2 ANQGSEA. The V segment lost 4 bases and the J segment 5 bases; nucleotides outside the gene matches: 7. This CDR3 is built from 14 residues. The CDR3 DNA sequence: TGCAGCGTTGGTGCTAGCGGGAGTGGGGAGACCCAGTACTTC. It codes for CSVGASGSGETQYF.

V is TRBV10-3 and J is TRBJ1-2, with 8 bases fitting TRBD1. Per the germline V gene, CDR1 is ENHRY and CDR2 is SYGVKD. The CDR3 is 16 residues long. The ends lost 1 base at V and 0 bases at J; junction bases unmatched: 4. In DNA, the CDR3 is TGTGCCATCAGTGAGTTGGGGACAGGTACTAACTATGGCTACACCTTC. The encoded protein is CAISELGTGTNYGYTF.

V usage is TRBV23-1 and J usage is TRBJ1-2; D not resolved. TRBV23-1 is flagged as an ORF with uncertain function. This CDR3 comprises 17 residues. V lost 5 bases, J lost 5 bases, and 24 bases lay in between. The CDR3 region has the DNA TGCGCCAGCAGTAATAGTCTCGTTAAGTTCAGGAAGTATGGCTACACCTTC. It yields the protein CASSNSLVKFRKYGYTF.

The chain uses TRBV8-2 and TRBJ2-6; the DNA was not used to check the table's D call, TRBD2. TRBV8-2 is a documented pseudogene. The CDR3 loop spans 16 amino acids. The CDR3 region has the DNA TGTGGCAACTATGCCATAACACAAAGTCGGGCCAACGTCCTGACTTTC. Its translation: CGNYAITQSRANVLTF.

The rearrangement joins TRBV30 to TRBJ2-3; 12 bases map to TRBD2. Germline V gene sequence: CDR1 GTSNPN, CDR2 SVGIG (reference sequence). The J segment lost 4 bases and the V segment lost 4 bases, leaving 9 bases of the junction unmatched. The length of the CDR3 is 16 residues. CDR3 nucleotide sequence: TGTGCCTGGACGGCTAGCGGGAGGGCCGGGGCAGATACGCAGTATTTT. The encoded protein is CAWTASGRAGADTQYF.

The chain carries TRBV5-1 and TRBJ2-7, with D possibly matching TRBD2 (5 bases). The CDR3 extends over 15 amino acids. Germline CDR1 and CDR2: SGHRS and YFSETQ. With 4 bases removed from V and 0 bases from J, the gap between germline ends came to 14 bases. Written as DNA, the CDR3 is TGCGCCAGCAGCCTCACTAGGTCGAACTCCTACGAGCAGTACTTC. Its translation is CASSLTRSNSYEQYF. The full variable domain, rest sourced from reference TRBV5-1 and TRBJ2-7, is KAGVTQTPRYLIKTRGQQVTLSCSPISGHRSVSWYQQTPGQGLQFLFEYFSETQRNKGNFPGRFSGRQFSNSRSEMNVSTLELGDSALYLCASSLTRSNSYEQYFGPGTRLTVT.